What follows are 23 T cell receptor beta chains derived from one specimen sequenced in a study of blood T cell repertoires in COVID-19. This table comes from immunoSEQ multiplex PCR, and its TCRdb copy is limited to in-frame clones, with some not included. Here the sample spans about 70,000 clones, roughly 91% being singletons. The sequencing input was peripheral blood. The receptors here all came from a human donor in a cohort sampled during active COVID-19.

The chain couples TRBV18 to TRBJ2-3; D might be TRBD2 (7 bases). CDR1 is KGHSH, CDR2 LQKENI, per germline. CDR3 length: 19 residues. V was clipped by 8 bases and J by 2 bases, with 29 bases between them. The CDR3 DNA sequence: TGTGCCAGCGCGACAGAGGGGGGGCGCGGTCACCAAAACACAGATACGCAGTATTTT. Encoded protein: CASATEGGRGHQNTDTQYF.

The rearrangement links TRBV10-1 to TRBJ2-5, with TRBD2 matching over 9 bases. V was pared by 5 bases and J by 4 bases, with 5 bases of the junction left unmatched. This CDR3 spans 14 amino acids. Germline values: CDR1 WNHNN, CDR2 SYGVQD (reference sequence). The CDR3 bases are TGCGCCAGCAGTCCGGGACTAGCAGGAGAGACCCAGTACTTC. Its translation is CASSPGLAGETQYF.

V usage is TRBV10-3 and J usage is TRBJ2-7; TRBD2 agrees at 8 bases. This CDR3 contains 15 residues. V was pared by 7 bases and J by 1 base, with 9 bases of the junction left unmatched. In germline, CDR1 is ENHRY, CDR2 SYGVKD. Here the CDR3 reads CAIKEGPSGSYEQYF. For the CDR3, the DNA is TGTGCCATCAAAGAAGGTCCTAGCGGGTCCTACGAGCAGTACTTC.

This sequence joins TRBV5-1 and TRBJ2-2, with TRBD1 matching 11 bases. CDR1 is SGHRS and CDR2 is YFSETQ in the germline V gene. CDR3 size: 16 residues. With V trimmed by 4 bases and J by 5 bases, 7 bases remained unmatched. Here the CDR3 reads CASSPGTGGRTGELFF. CDR3 DNA: TGCGCCAGCAGCCCCGGGACAGGGGGACGGACCGGGGAGCTGTTTTTT.

V usage is TRBV3-1 (or the pseudogene TRBV3-2) and J usage is TRBJ2-5, with 7 bases matching TRBD2. Germline V gene lookup returns CDR1 LGHDT and CDR2 YNNKEL (reference sequence). The CDR3 length is 13 residues. The trim removed 3 bases at V and 5 bases at J, leaving 3 bases unmatched. The CDR3 loop is CASSQGRVETQYF. The CDR3 bases are TGTGCCAGCAGCCAGGGGAGGGTGGAGACCCAGTACTTC.

This clone was seen a single time. The V and J genes are TRBV4-1 and TRBJ2-7; 8 positions agree with TRBD1. Germline V gene sequence: CDR1 MGHRA, CDR2 YSYEKL. CDR3 length: 16 amino acids. With V trimmed by 0 bases and J by 4 bases, 8 bases remained unmatched. The CDR3 is CASSQESAGGLYEQYF. The DNA for the CDR3 is TGCGCCAGCAGCCAAGAAAGCGCAGGGGGCTTATACGAGCAGTACTTC.

The V and J genes are TRBV5-4 and TRBJ2-6; maybe TRBD1 (7 bases). This CDR3 is built from 17 residues. Trimming took off 4 bases at V and 3 bases at J, with 17 bases between the two ends. Germline CDR1 SGHNT, CDR2 YYREEE (reference sequence). The CDR3 region has the DNA TGTGCCAGCAGCCAAAAACAGGGGAGGAGTGGGGCCAACGTCCTGACTTTC. It codes for CASSQKQGRSGANVLTF. Full variable domain (missing parts from reference TRBV5-4 and TRBJ2-6): ETGVTQSPTHLIKTRGQQVTLRCSSQSGHNTVSWYQQALGQGPQFIFQYYREEENGRGNFPPRFSGLQFPNYSSELNVNALELDDSALYLCASSQKQGRSGANVLTFGAGSRLTVL.

The chain is built from TRBV29-1 and TRBJ1-1; no clear D. V lost 4 bases and J 0 bases, leaving 6 bases between the germline ends. CDR3 length equals 12 residues. The germline gives CDR1 SQVTM, CDR2 ANQGSEA. The DNA of the CDR3 is TGCAGCGTTGGTAGAATGAACACTGAAGCTTTCTTT. This sequence encodes CSVGRMNTEAFF.

In this sample, this clone turned up once. The chain is built from TRBV3-1 (or the pseudogene TRBV3-2) and TRBJ1-3, with no clear D. The V end lost 5 bases, the J end lost 4 bases, and 6 bases lay between the germline ends. CDR3 size: 12 residues. Germline CDR1 is LGHDT and CDR2 is YNNKEL (reference sequence). The CDR3: CASSFRGNTIYF. CDR3 nucleotides: TGTGCCAGCAGCTTTCGGGGAAACACCATATATTTT.

The table lists this clone with a count of one. The gene calls are TRBV5-1 and TRBJ1-2, with a tentative D call TRBD1 (6 bases). This CDR3 spans 14 amino acids. Trimming shortened V by 4 bases and J by 0 bases, and 10 bases separated the two germline ends. Germline V lookup: CDR1 SGHRS, CDR2 YFSETQ. CDR3 coding DNA: TGCGCCAGCAGCCGCACAGGGACTAACTATGGCTACACCTTC. It specifies CASSRTGTNYGYTF. Looking up the rest from reference TRBV5-1 and TRBJ1-2 gives the full variable domain: KAGVTQTPRYLIKTRGQQVTLSCSPISGHRSVSWYQQTPGQGLQFLFEYFSETQRNKGNFPGRFSGRQFSNSRSEMNVSTLELGDSALYLCASSRTGTNYGYTFGSGTRLTVV.

CDR3 sequence (DNA): TGTGCCAGCAGCCACGCCGGGACTTTCGAGACCCAGTACTTC. Amino acids: CASSHAGTFETQYF. V gene TRBV3-1 (or the pseudogene TRBV3-2) combines with J gene TRBJ2-5; possible D gene TRBD2, 6 bases. V lost 3 bases to trimming and J lost 5 bases, with 13 bases between them. CDR1 is LGHDT, CDR2 YNNKEL, per germline (reference sequence). The CDR3 spans 14 residues.

The J gene is TRBJ1-2, the V gene TRBV7-9, with TRBD1 matching 9 bases. Trimming cost V 3 bases and J 13 bases; bases outside gene matches: 6. CDR1 and CDR2 (germline): SEHNR, FQNEAQ (reference sequence). The CDR3 covers 12 residues. The CDR3 nucleotides are TGTGCCAGCAGCTTTTACAGGGGGCTCGTCACCTTC. Protein: CASSFYRGLVTF.

The J gene is TRBJ2-6, the V gene TRBV28; TRBD1 agrees at 8 bases. V lost 5 bases and J lost 2; bases outside the gene matches: 8. This CDR3 spans 17 amino acids. Germline lookup yields CDR1 MDHEN and CDR2 SYDVKM. The chain's CDR3 is CASSTRQGIPGANVLTF. CDR3 bases: TGTGCCAGCAGTACAAGACAGGGGATCCCTGGGGCCAACGTCCTGACTTTC.

The V call is TRBV4-2, the J call TRBJ2-1; TRBD2 agrees at 9 bases. Germline V gene data show CDR1 as LGHNA and CDR2 as YNFKEQ. V lost 1 base and J lost 9; bases outside the gene matches: 10. This CDR3 contains 16 residues. DNA for the CDR3: TGTGCCAGCAGCCAAGGGAAGATAGCGGGAGCGGGTGAGCAGTTCTTC. It codes for CASSQGKIAGAGEQFF.

The chain is built from TRBV6-5 and TRBJ2-7, with 10 positions matching TRBD2. CDR3 length: 14 residues. V trimming: 6 bases; J trimming: 4 bases; junction bases outside the gene matches: 6. Germline lookup yields CDR1 MNHEY and CDR2 SVGAGI. This CDR3 is CASSPTSGLYEQYF. CDR3 nucleotides: TGTGCCAGCAGCCCGACTAGCGGGCTGTACGAGCAGTACTTC.

This chain connects TRBV4-1 to TRBJ2-6; 8 bases fit TRBD1. Per the germline V gene, CDR1 is MGHRA and CDR2 is YSYEKL. This CDR3 region has 18 residues. Trimming cost V 1 base and J 0 bases; bases outside gene matches: 5. The DNA for the CDR3 is TGCGCCAGCAGCCAAGGACAGGGGCCCCTCTCTGGGGCCAACGTCCTGACTTTC. The encoded protein is CASSQGQGPLSGANVLTF.

V gene TRBV3-1 (or the pseudogene TRBV3-2) combines with J gene TRBJ1-4; the match to TRBD1 covers 7 bases. J lost 3 bases, V lost 1 base, and 5 bases had no gene match. This CDR3 comprises 16 residues. The germline V gene encodes CDR1 LGHDT and CDR2 YNNKEL (reference sequence). The DNA for the CDR3 is TGTGCCAGCAGCCAAGCACGACAGGGAGCTAATGAAAAACTGTTTTTT. Its protein product is CASSQARQGANEKLFF.

This chain joins TRBV7-9 and TRBJ1-1, with no clear D. Germline CDR1 SEHNR, CDR2 FQNEAQ (reference sequence). V was pared by 6 bases and J by 5 bases, with 19 bases between. The CDR3 length is 15 residues. The DNA for the CDR3 is TGTGCCAGCAGTAGTACTTATCGGGGTTTGACTGAAGCTTTCTTT. Translating gives CASSSTYRGLTEAFF.

The rearrangement links TRBV21-1 to TRBJ1-6; TRBD1 is taken as the D call from the table, unchecked against the DNA. TRBV21-1 is a known pseudogene. This CDR3 comprises 17 residues. The CDR3 is CASSYRDRVLDNSPLHF. CDR3 bases: TGTGCCAGCAGCTACCGGGACAGGGTTCTCGATAATTCACCCCTCCACTTT.

V gene TRBV5-1 combines with J gene TRBJ1-2; D is ambiguous. The germline gives CDR1 SGHRS, CDR2 YFSETQ. The CDR3 has 14 amino acids. The ends were cut back, 1 base at V and 5 bases at J, with 12 bases in the middle. The CDR3 is CASSLNPGIYGYTF. The CDR3 region has the DNA TGCGCCAGCAGCTTGAACCCGGGGATTTATGGCTACACCTTC.

This CDR3 is CASSWGQGAYEQYF. CDR3 bases: TGTGCCAGCAGTTGGGGGCAGGGGGCCTACGAGCAGTACTTC. The chain links TRBV6-5 to TRBJ2-7; 7 nucleotides line up with TRBD1. This CDR3 is built from 14 residues. J was trimmed by 2 bases and V by 4 bases; bases with no gene match: 5. Per germline, CDR1 MNHEY and CDR2 SVGAGI.

The CDR3 sequence is CASSLPGQGRAFF. CDR3 nucleotide sequence: TGTGCCAGCAGCTTACCGGGACAGGGCCGAGCTTTCTTT. The chain is built from TRBV7-6 and TRBJ1-1; TRBD1 agrees at 9 bases. The CDR3 runs to 13 residues. CDR1 is SGHVS and CDR2 is FNYEAQ in the germline V gene. The V and J ends lost 2 bases and 10 bases, in that order; junction bases with no gene match: 5.

This chain uses TRBV25-1 with TRBJ1-5; D perhaps matches TRBD1 (6 bases). The V gene lost 2 bases and the J gene lost 1 base, with 9 bases spanning the gap. The CDR3 is made up of 15 amino acids. Per the germline V gene, CDR1 is MGHDK and CDR2 is SYGVNS. Written as DNA, the CDR3 is TGTGCCAGCAGTGAACAGGGGTGGAGCAATCAGCCCCAGCATTTT. Residues: CASSEQGWSNQPQHF.